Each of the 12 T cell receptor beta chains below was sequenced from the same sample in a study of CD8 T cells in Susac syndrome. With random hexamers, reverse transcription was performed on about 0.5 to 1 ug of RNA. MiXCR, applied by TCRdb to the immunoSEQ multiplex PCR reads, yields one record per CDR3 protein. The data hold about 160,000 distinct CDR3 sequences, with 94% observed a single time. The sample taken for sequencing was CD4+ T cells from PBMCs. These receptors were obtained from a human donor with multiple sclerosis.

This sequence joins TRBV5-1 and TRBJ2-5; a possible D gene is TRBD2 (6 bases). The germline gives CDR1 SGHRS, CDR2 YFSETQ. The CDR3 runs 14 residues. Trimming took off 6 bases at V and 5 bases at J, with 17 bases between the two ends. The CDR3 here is CASTAGGSRETQYF. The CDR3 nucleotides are TGCGCCAGCACCGCCGGGGGTTCGAGGGAGACCCAGTACTTC.

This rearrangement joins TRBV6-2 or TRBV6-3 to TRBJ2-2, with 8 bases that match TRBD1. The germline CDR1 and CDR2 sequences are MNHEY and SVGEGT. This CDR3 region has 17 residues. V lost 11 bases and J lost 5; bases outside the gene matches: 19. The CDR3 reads CAAGGSRLRQGTGELFF. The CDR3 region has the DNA TGTGCCGCAGGGGGGTCCCGCTTAAGACAGGGGACCGGGGAGCTGTTTTTT.

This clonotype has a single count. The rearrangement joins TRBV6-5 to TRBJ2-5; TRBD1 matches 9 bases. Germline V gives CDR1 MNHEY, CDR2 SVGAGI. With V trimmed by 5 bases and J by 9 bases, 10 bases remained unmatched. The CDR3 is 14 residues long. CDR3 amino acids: CASSRGTGRESQYF. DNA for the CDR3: TGTGCCAGCAGTCGGGGGACAGGGCGTGAGTCCCAGTACTTC.

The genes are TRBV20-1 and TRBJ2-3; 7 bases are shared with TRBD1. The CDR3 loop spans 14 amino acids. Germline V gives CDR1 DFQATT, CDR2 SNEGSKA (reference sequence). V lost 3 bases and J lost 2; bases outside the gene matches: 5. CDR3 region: CSASIGGFTDTQYF. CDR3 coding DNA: TGCAGTGCTAGTATAGGGGGCTTCACAGATACGCAGTATTTT.

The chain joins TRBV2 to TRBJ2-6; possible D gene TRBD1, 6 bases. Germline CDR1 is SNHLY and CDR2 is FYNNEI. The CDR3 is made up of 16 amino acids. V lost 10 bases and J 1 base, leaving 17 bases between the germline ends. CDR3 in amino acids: CATSRGPASGANVLTF. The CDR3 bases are TGTGCCACCTCCAGGGGTCCTGCGTCTGGGGCCAACGTCCTGACTTTC.

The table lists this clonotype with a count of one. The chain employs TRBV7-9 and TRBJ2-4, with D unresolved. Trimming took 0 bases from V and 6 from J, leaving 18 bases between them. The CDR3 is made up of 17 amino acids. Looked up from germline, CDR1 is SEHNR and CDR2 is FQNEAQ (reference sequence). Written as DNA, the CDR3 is TGTGCCAGCAGCTTAGCTAAGGTAGCCGGGCCTGGAAACATTCAGTACTTC. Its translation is CASSLAKVAGPGNIQYF.

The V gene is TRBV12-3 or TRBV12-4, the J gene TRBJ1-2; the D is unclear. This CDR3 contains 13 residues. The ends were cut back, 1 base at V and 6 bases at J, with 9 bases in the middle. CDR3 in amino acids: CASSLDATNGYTF. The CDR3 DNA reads TGTGCCAGCAGTTTAGACGCGACAAATGGCTACACCTTC.

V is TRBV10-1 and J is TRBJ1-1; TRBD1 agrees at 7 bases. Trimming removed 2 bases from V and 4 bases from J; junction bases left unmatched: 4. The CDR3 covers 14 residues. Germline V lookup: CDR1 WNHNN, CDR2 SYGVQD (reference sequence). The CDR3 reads CASSEGTAGTEAFF. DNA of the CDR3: TGCGCCAGCAGTGAGGGGACAGCAGGCACTGAAGCTTTCTTT.

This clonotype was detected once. The CDR3 spells CASRFRERKNIQYF. The CDR3 DNA is TGTGCCAGCAGATTCAGGGAGAGAAAAAACATTCAGTACTTC. The V and J genes are TRBV2 and TRBJ2-4; D possibly uses TRBD1 or TRBD2 (5 bases each). CDR1 is SNHLY, CDR2 FYNNEI, per germline. The CDR3 covers 14 residues. V gave up 6 bases and J gave up 4 bases, with 13 bases separating them. The full variable domain, its missing parts supplied by reference TRBV2 and TRBJ2-4, is EPEVTQTPSHQVTQMGQEVILRCVPISNHLYFYWYRQILGQKVEFLVSFYNNEISEKSEIFDDQFSVERPDGSNFTLKIRSTKLEDSAMYFCASRFRERKNIQYFGAGTRLSVL.

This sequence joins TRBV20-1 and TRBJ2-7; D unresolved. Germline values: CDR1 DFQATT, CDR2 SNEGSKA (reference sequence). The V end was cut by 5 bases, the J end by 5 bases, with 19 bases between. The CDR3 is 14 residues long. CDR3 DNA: TGCAGTGCTGGCTCCGGGCCTATAGAGGACGAGCAGTACTTC. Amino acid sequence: CSAGSGPIEDEQYF.

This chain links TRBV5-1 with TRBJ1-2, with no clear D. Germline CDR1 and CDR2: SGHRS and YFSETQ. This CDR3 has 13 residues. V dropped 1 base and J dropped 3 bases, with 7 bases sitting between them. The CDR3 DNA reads TGCGCCAGCAGCTTGTTGTCCCACTATGGCTACACCTTC. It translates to CASSLLSHYGYTF. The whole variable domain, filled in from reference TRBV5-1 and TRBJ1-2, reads KAGVTQTPRYLIKTRGQQVTLSCSPISGHRSVSWYQQTPGQGLQFLFEYFSETQRNKGNFPGRFSGRQFSNSRSEMNVSTLELGDSALYLCASSLLSHYGYTFGSGTRLTVV.

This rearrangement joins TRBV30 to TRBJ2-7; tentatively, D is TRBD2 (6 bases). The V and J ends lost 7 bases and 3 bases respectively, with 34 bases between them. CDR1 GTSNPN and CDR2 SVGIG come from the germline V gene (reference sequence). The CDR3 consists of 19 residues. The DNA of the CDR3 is TGTGCCTTCCAGGGTGACTCGGGAGAGGCTGCGGGGAGAGTCTACGAGCAGTACTTC. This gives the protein CAFQGDSGEAAGRVYEQYF. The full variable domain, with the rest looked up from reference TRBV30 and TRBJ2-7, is SQTIHQWPATLVQPVGSPLSLECTVEGTSNPNLYWYRQAAGRGLQLLFYSVGIGQISSEVPQNLSASRPQDRQFILSSKKLLLSDSGFYLCAFQGDSGEAAGRVYEQYFGPGTRLTVT.